This T cell receptor beta chain was identified during a study of blood T cell repertoires in COVID-19. Study context: Acute-phase and convalescent COVID-19 samples originated in the United States, Italy and Spain. PBMCs, B-cell-depleted T cells, or T cells provided the cDNA or gDNA that made up the material.

This clone was seen only once. Per the study methods: Amplification of reference gene primers provided the estimated nucleated cell counts. Assay: immunoSEQ multiplex PCR; the TCRdb copy retains only in-frame clones and omits some. From that table come the V and J calls and clone size; the DNA was used to work out D and trimming. This table has about 130,000 clones, roughly 81% appearing once. The CDR3 runs 16 residues. Germline V CDR1 and CDR2: MNHEY, SVGAGI. The V and J ends lost 4 bases and 1 base respectively, with 14 bases between them. This chain uses TRBV6-5 with TRBJ2-1; D perhaps matches TRBD2 (6 bases). This TCR was recovered from a human donor in a cohort sampled during active COVID-19. The specimen sequenced was peripheral blood. CDR3 DNA: TGTGCCAGCAGTTCTCCTAGCGTCGAGTCCTACAATGAGCAGTTCTTC. It codes for CASSSPSVESYNEQFF.